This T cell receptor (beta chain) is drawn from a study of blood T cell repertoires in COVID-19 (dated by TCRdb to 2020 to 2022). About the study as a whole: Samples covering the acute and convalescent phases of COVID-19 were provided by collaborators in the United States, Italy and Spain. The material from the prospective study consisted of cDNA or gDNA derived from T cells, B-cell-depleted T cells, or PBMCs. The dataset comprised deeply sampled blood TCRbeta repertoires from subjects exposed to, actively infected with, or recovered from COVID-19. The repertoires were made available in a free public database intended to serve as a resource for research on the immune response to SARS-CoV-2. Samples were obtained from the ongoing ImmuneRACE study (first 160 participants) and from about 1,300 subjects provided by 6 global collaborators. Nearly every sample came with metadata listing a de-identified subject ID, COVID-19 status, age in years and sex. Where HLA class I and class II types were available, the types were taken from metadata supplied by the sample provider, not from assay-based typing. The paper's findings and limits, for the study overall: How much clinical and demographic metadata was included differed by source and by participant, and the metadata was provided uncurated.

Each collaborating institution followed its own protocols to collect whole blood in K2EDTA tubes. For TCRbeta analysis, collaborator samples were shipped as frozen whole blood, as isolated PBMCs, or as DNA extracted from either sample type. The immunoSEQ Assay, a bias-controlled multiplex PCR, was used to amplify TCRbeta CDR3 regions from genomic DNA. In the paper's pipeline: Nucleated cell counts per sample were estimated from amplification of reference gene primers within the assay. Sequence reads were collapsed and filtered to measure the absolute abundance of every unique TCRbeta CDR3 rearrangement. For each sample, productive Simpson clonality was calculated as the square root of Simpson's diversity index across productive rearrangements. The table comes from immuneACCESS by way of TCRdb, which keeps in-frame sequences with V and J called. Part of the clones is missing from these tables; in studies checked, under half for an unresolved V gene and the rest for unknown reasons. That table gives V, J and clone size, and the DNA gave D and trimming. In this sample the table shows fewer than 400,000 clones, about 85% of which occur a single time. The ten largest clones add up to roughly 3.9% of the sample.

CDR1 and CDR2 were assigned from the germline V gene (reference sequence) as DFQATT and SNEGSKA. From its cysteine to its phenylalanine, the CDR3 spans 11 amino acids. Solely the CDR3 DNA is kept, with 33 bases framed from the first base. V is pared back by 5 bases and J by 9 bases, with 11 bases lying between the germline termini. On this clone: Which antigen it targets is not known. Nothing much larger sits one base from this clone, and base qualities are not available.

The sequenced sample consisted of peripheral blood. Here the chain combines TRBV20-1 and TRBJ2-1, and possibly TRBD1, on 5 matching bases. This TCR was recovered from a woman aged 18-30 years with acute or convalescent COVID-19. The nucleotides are TGCAGTGCTCACGGAGACAGTGAGCAGTTCTTC. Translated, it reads CSAHGDSEQFF.